This TCR beta chain appears in the sequencing data of a study of PD-1 blockade in classical Hodgkin lymphoma. Libraries were prepared by immunoSEQ multiplex PCR; TCRdb keeps only in-frame clonotypes and omits some of them. The repertoire has approximately 37,000 clones, just under 80% of them found once; the top ten carry roughly an eighth. Germline-derived CDR1 and CDR2 are PRHDT and FYEKMQ (reference sequence). V lost 6 bases and J 8 bases, leaving 13 bases between the germline ends. The CDR3 runs to 12 residues. All patients relapsed after autologous stem cell transplantation, and brentuximab vedotin exposure varied.

The clonotype was recovered from a human donor with classical Hodgkin lymphoma. This specimen was peripheral blood mononuclear cells (PBMCs), taken at baseline. The chain is built from TRBV13 and TRBJ1-1, with D perhaps matching TRBD1 (6 bases). The CDR3 DNA is TGTGCCAGCAGTCTCCGGGGACAAGAAGCTTTCTTT. Translated, it gives CASSLRGQEAFF.